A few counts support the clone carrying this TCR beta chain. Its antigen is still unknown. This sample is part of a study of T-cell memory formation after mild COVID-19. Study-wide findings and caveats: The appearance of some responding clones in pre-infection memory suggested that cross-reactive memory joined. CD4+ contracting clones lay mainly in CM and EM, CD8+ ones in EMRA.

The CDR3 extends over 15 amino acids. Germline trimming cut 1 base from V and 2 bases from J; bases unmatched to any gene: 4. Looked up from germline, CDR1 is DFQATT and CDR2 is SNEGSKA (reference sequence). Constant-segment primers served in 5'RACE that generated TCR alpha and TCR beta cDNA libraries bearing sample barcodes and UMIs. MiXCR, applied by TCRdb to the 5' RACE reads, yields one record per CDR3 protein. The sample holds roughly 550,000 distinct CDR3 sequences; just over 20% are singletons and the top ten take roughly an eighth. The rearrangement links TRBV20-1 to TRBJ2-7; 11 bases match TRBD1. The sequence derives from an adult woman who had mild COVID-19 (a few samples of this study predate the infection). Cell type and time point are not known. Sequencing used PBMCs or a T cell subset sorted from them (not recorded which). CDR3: CSARGDRGAPYEQYF. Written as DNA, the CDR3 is TGCAGTGCTAGAGGGGACAGGGGGGCCCCCTACGAGCAGTACTTC.